This T cell receptor (beta chain) came from a study of radiation and T cells in renal cell carcinoma. Overall study results and limits: In blood, top tumor clones expanded by 2 weeks, shrinking by 4.

Measured with immunoSEQ multiplex PCR; TCRdb has only the in-frame clones, and not every one. Found here are about 83,000 clones, over 80% of them singletons; the top ten hold about 2.4%. Time point meaning: blood 4 weeks post-SBRT, at nephrectomy. Treatment indicated: 15 Gy SBRT to primary tumor, nephrectomy 4 weeks later. Nephrectomy followed 15 Gy stereotactic body radiation by 4 weeks. The germline V gene encodes CDR1 SNHLY and CDR2 FYNNEI. This CDR3 is 16 amino acids long. With 7 bases removed from V and 4 bases from J, the gap between germline ends came to 19 bases. A remark on this clone: Its matching antigen is unknown.

The input for sequencing was blood, taken from a patient whose treatment included radiotherapy and nephrectomy. The chain links TRBV2 to TRBJ2-2; D is possibly TRBD2 (7 bases). The receptor was derived from a woman aged 60-70 years with renal cell carcinoma. In DNA, the CDR3 is TGTGCCAGCATCCTAGGGGGGGCGAGAAGCACCGGGGAGCTGTTTTTT. Its translation: CASILGGARSTGELFF.